A selection of T cell receptor beta chains follows, all from one sample in a study of PD-1 blockade in classical Hodgkin lymphoma. The data were produced by immunoSEQ multiplex PCR, yet TCRdb's version contains in-frame clones alone and is incomplete. The sample lists some 100,000 clones; 75% to 90% were seen once. Sequences were derived from peripheral blood mononuclear cells (PBMCs), sampled before the second cycle of nivolumab. All receptors come from a human donor with classical Hodgkin lymphoma. CDR3s include the opening cysteine and the closing phenylalanine or tryptophan. Each record gives: D gene, clone size, J gene, V gene, CDR3 protein, CDR3 DNA. A D gene is named only where the DNA matches it firmly. A row's size may be missing; if present it is once, few, many or a size class.

d_call: NA; clone_size: NA; j_call: TRBJ1-1; v_call: TRBV6-6; cdr3_aa: CASRGGFEAFF; cdr3_nt: TGTGCCAGCAGGGGGGGGTTTGAAGCTTTCTTT
d_call: NA; clone_size: NA; j_call: TRBJ1-4; v_call: TRBV19; cdr3_aa: CASTTGRGSEKLFF; cdr3_nt: TGTGCCAGTACCACCGGCCGGGGCAGTGAAAAACTGTTTTTT
d_call: NA; clone_size: NA; j_call: TRBJ1-4; v_call: TRBV6-4; cdr3_aa: CASSDGETEKLFF; cdr3_nt: TGTGCCAGCAGTGACGGGGAGACTGAAAAACTGTTTTTT
d_call: NA; clone_size: once; j_call: TRBJ2-3; v_call: TRBV29-1; cdr3_aa: CSVGKSTDTQYF; cdr3_nt: TGCAGCGTTGGGAAAAGCACAGATACGCAGTATTTT
d_call: TRBD2; clone_size: NA; j_call: TRBJ2-1; v_call: TRBV6-5; cdr3_aa: CATGQRGREQFF; cdr3_nt: TGTGCCACGGGGCAGCGGGGGAGGGAGCAGTTCTTC
d_call: NA; clone_size: NA; j_call: TRBJ1-5; v_call: TRBV23-1; cdr3_aa: CASSRSHTWVSSYSNQPQHF; cdr3_nt: TGCGCCAGCAGTCGGAGTCATACATGGGTCTCTAGTTATAGCAATCAGCCCCAGCATTTT
d_call: TRBD1; clone_size: NA; j_call: TRBJ1-1; v_call: TRBV27; cdr3_aa: CASSPSGQGPEAFF; cdr3_nt: TGTGCCAGCAGTCCCTCGGGACAGGGACCTGAAGCTTTCTTT
d_call: NA; clone_size: NA; j_call: TRBJ1-5; v_call: TRBV11-2; cdr3_aa: CASSLSRRVHQPQHF; cdr3_nt: TGTGCCAGCAGCTTGTCGCGCAGGGTCCATCAGCCCCAGCATTTT
d_call: NA; clone_size: NA; j_call: TRBJ2-5; v_call: TRBV10-3; cdr3_aa: CAISESDRQETQYF; cdr3_nt: TGTGCCATCAGTGAGTCGGACCGCCAAGAGACCCAGTACTTC
d_call: NA; clone_size: NA; j_call: TRBJ1-2; v_call: TRBV29-1; cdr3_aa: CSVEVAHRVQLANYGYTF; cdr3_nt: TGCAGCGTTGAAGTCGCGCACAGGGTACAACTAGCTAACTATGGCTACACCTTC
d_call: NA; clone_size: few; j_call: TRBJ1-1; v_call: TRBV28; cdr3_aa: CASTPLGGLAEAFF; cdr3_nt: TGTGCCAGCACCCCCCTGGGAGGGTTAGCTGAAGCTTTCTTT
d_call: NA; clone_size: NA; j_call: TRBJ1-5; v_call: TRBV5-8; cdr3_aa: CASSSRGGNQPQHF; cdr3_nt: TGTGCCAGCAGCTCCAGAGGAGGCAATCAGCCCCAGCATTTT
d_call: TRBD2; clone_size: NA; j_call: TRBJ2-5; v_call: TRBV5-1; cdr3_aa: CASSNLAGEETQYF; cdr3_nt: TGCGCCAGCAGCAACCTAGCGGGGGAAGAGACCCAGTACTTC
d_call: NA; clone_size: NA; j_call: TRBJ1-2; v_call: TRBV29-1; cdr3_aa: CSVDQDLPNYGYTF; cdr3_nt: TGCAGCGTTGACCAGGATCTACCTAACTATGGCTACACCTTC
d_call: TRBD2; clone_size: NA; j_call: TRBJ2-1; v_call: TRBV19; cdr3_aa: CASSILAGAPGEQFF; cdr3_nt: TGTGCCAGTAGTATTCTAGCGGGGGCCCCGGGGGAGCAGTTCTTC
d_call: TRBD1; clone_size: NA; j_call: TRBJ1-4; v_call: TRBV7-9; cdr3_aa: CASSFTGGVEKLFF; cdr3_nt: TGTGCCAGCAGCTTTACAGGGGGTGTAGAAAAACTGTTTTTT
d_call: TRBD1; clone_size: NA; j_call: TRBJ2-3; v_call: TRBV29-1; cdr3_aa: CSVRRQGRTDTQYF; cdr3_nt: TGCAGCGTCCGAAGACAGGGTAGGACAGATACGCAGTATTTT
d_call: NA; clone_size: NA; j_call: TRBJ2-7; v_call: TRBV6-5; cdr3_aa: CASWTGGPYEQYF; cdr3_nt: TGTGCCAGCTGGACCGGGGGGCCCTACGAGCAGTACTTC
d_call: NA; clone_size: NA; j_call: TRBJ1-6; v_call: TRBV2; cdr3_aa: CASRTGTSVSPLHF; cdr3_nt: TGTGCCAGCAGAACCGGGACCTCAGTTTCACCCCTCCACTTT
d_call: NA; clone_size: NA; j_call: TRBJ2-5; v_call: TRBV18; cdr3_aa: CASSPPAARETQYF; cdr3_nt: TGTGCCAGCTCACCACCGGCGGCGCGGGAGACCCAGTACTTC
d_call: NA; clone_size: few; j_call: TRBJ2-2; v_call: TRBV7-3; cdr3_aa: CASSVGAAGELFF; cdr3_nt: TGTGCCAGCAGCGTAGGGGCTGCCGGGGAGCTGTTTTTT
d_call: NA; clone_size: NA; j_call: TRBJ2-3; v_call: TRBV11-3; cdr3_aa: CASSLLTGPGTDTQYF; cdr3_nt: TGTGCCAGCAGCCTCCTGACGGGGCCAGGCACAGATACGCAGTATTTT
d_call: NA; clone_size: few; j_call: TRBJ1-2; v_call: TRBV14; cdr3_aa: CASSLAGTRGGYTF; cdr3_nt: TGTGCCAGCAGCCTGGCCGGGACCCGAGGGGGCTACACCTTC
d_call: NA; clone_size: once; j_call: TRBJ2-3; v_call: TRBV5-1; cdr3_aa: CASRRQGPGFADTQYF; cdr3_nt: TGCGCCAGCAGACGTCAAGGACCCGGCTTCGCAGATACGCAGTATTTT